Described below is a single T cell receptor (beta chain) sequence and its context. Antigen unknown. Sequencing was performed with immunoSEQ multiplex PCR; in TCRdb, only in-frame clones are kept and a portion is missing. The sample carries about 73,000 clones, roughly 90% recorded once. This entry is derived from a study of T cell responses to AZD1222 COVID-19 vaccine. The study, taken as a whole, reports: Repertoire collection took place solely once the T cell response had peaked.

Trimming left V 5 bases short and J 4 bases short, with 4 bases between. The germline V gene has CDR1 KGHDR and CDR2 SFDVKD. The CDR3 is made up of 11 amino acids. The source was peripheral blood, collected 28 days after the second AZD1222 dose. This TCR derives from an adult who received the AZD1222 COVID-19 vaccine. This chain links TRBV24-1 with TRBJ1-1; D is unclear. The CDR3 here is CATSVGTEAFF. The CDR3 coding sequence is TGTGCCACCAGTGTGGGCACTGAAGCTTTCTTT.